This T cell receptor beta chain was sequenced in a study of blood T cell repertoires in COVID-19. Study-wide background: Nucleic acid was either cDNA or gDNA, and it came from T cells, B-cell-depleted T cells, or PBMCs.

Assignment of participants to cohorts was predicated upon participant-reported clinical history. Measured with immunoSEQ multiplex PCR; TCRdb has only the in-frame clones, and not every one. In the table there are about 200,000 clones, around nine tenths of which are singletons. Trimming removed 0 bases from V and 5 bases from J; junction bases left unmatched: 6. CDR3 length: 16 amino acids. The germline CDR1 and CDR2 sequences are SGHRS and YFSETQ. This chain connects TRBV5-1 to TRBJ2-5; 11 bases match TRBD2. Sequences were obtained from PBMCs or T cells enriched from blood (not recorded which). This receptor was taken from a woman between 25 and 40 years old with acute COVID-19. The CDR3: CASSLEASGGWETQYF. The CDR3 region has the DNA TGCGCCAGCAGCTTGGAGGCTAGCGGGGGGTGGGAGACCCAGTACTTC.